This is a list of T cell receptor beta chains from one sample in a study of blood T cells in healthy people across ages. Using its own MiXCR run on the 5' RACE reads, TCRdb lists one record per CDR3 protein. The sample has 1.2 million to 1.5 million distinct CDR3 sequences, 59% seen once. Sequencing was performed on blood. Receptors originate from a man aged 18 to 30 in good health. Both conserved end residues are part of each CDR3. The D gene is left open where the match is weak. Clone sizes are given selectively: once, few, many, or a class where the clone is expanded.

v_gene	d_gene	j_gene	abundance	CDR3aa	CDR3nt
TRBV5-6	.	TRBJ1-2	.	CASSLKGPAYGYTF	TGTGCCAGCAGCTTGAAGGGGCCTGCCTATGGCTACACCTTC
TRBV14	.	TRBJ2-3	.	CASSHASPTQYF	TGTGCCAGCAGCCATGCGAGTCCTACGCAGTATTTT
TRBV27	TRBD1	TRBJ2-3	.	CASSLFSTGSSTDTQYF	TGTGCCAGCAGTTTATTCTCGACAGGGTCTAGCACAGATACGCAGTATTTT
TRBV7-2	TRBD2	TRBJ2-7	.	CASNRWASGRAPSYNEQYF	TGTGCCAGCAACCGATGGGCTAGCGGGAGGGCCCCCTCCTACAATGAGCAGTACTTC
TRBV7-2	TRBD1	TRBJ2-2	few	CASRGQLNTGELFF	TGTGCCAGCAGGGGACAGTTGAACACCGGGGAGCTGTTTTTT
TRBV4-1	TRBD2	TRBJ2-5	.	CASSQDGLAATQETQYF	TGCGCCAGCAGCCAAGACGGACTAGCGGCCACCCAAGAGACCCAGTACTTC
TRBV4-1	TRBD1	TRBJ2-1	.	CASSRMTGGDEQFF	TGCGCCAGCAGCCGCATGACAGGGGGCGATGAGCAGTTCTTC
TRBV2	.	TRBJ1-2	.	CASSERGASTYGYTF	TGTGCCAGCAGTGAAAGGGGAGCCTCTACCTATGGCTACACCTTC
TRBV6-1	.	TRBJ1-2	.	CASRSLGGDRGDPITNYGYTF	TGTGCCAGCAGGAGTCTAGGAGGGGACCGGGGCGACCCGATTACTAACTATGGCTACACCTTC
TRBV6-1	.	TRBJ2-7	few	CASSEDRDSYEQYF	TGTGCCAGCAGTGAAGACCGAGACTCCTACGAGCAGTACTTC
TRBV4-2	.	TRBJ2-1	.	CASSQDPRHEQFF	TGTGCCAGCAGCCAAGATCCGAGACATGAGCAGTTCTTC
TRBV20-1	TRBD2	TRBJ2-7	few	CSARGLAGAYEQYF	TGCAGTGCTAGAGGACTAGCGGGAGCCTACGAGCAGTACTTC
TRBV5-6	TRBD1	TRBJ2-1	.	CASSETGSWNEQFF	TGTGCCAGCAGCGAGACAGGGAGTTGGAATGAGCAGTTCTTC
TRBV6-2/TRBV6-3	TRBD2	TRBJ2-2	.	CASSWAGVYTGELFF	TGTGCCAGCAGTTGGGCGGGGGTATACACCGGGGAGCTGTTTTTT
TRBV24-1	.	TRBJ2-6	.	CATSDLQGSGANVLTF	TGTGCCACCAGTGATTTGCAAGGCTCTGGGGCCAACGTCCTGACTTTC
TRBV6-6	TRBD2	TRBJ2-7	.	CASRTSGGPYEQYF	TGTGCCAGCCGGACTAGCGGGGGTCCCTACGAGCAGTACTTC
TRBV4-1	.	TRBJ1-5	.	CASSQLERGQPQHF	TGCGCCAGCAGCCAACTGGAGAGGGGTCAGCCCCAGCATTTT
TRBV7-9	.	TRBJ2-7	.	CASSRADPYEQYF	TGTGCCAGCAGCCGGGCAGATCCCTACGAGCAGTACTTC
TRBV4-1	.	TRBJ2-6	.	CASSQDLRQPRGANVLTF	TGCGCCAGCAGCCAAGATCTTAGACAGCCGCGTGGAGCCAACGTCCTGACTTTC
TRBV29-1	.	TRBJ2-5	.	CSVQEETQYF	TGCAGCGTACAGGAAGAGACCCAGTACTTC
TRBV4-1	TRBD1	TRBJ2-5	.	CASSSDRDQETQYF	TGCGCCAGCAGCTCAGACAGGGACCAAGAGACCCAGTACTTC
TRBV6-1	.	TRBJ2-3	.	CASRTGGADTQYF	TGTGCCAGCAGGACGGGCGGGGCAGATACGCAGTATTTT
TRBV4-1	TRBD1	TRBJ1-2	.	CASSHDRVGVGYTF	TGCGCCAGCAGCCACGACAGGGTAGGAGTTGGCTACACCTTC
TRBV29-1	.	TRBJ2-7	.	CSVETENSYEQYF	TGCAGCGTTGAGACAGAGAACTCCTACGAGCAGTACTTC
TRBV28	TRBD1	TRBJ1-1	.	CASSIQGGGLDTEAFF	TGTGCCAGCAGCATCCAGGGGGGAGGTCTAGACACTGAAGCTTTCTTT
TRBV7-2	TRBD1	TRBJ2-2	.	CASTAASGGSTGELFF	TGTGCCAGCACCGCTGCCTCAGGGGGTAGCACCGGGGAGCTGTTTTTT
TRBV15	.	TRBJ1-4	once	CATSRGGAPSEKLFF	TGTGCCACCAGCAGAGGAGGGGCGCCGAGTGAAAAACTGTTTTTT
TRBV7-9	TRBD1	TRBJ2-5	.	CASSSTDRGETQYF	TGTGCCAGCAGCTCCACGGACAGGGGGGAGACCCAGTACTTC
TRBV12-3/TRBV12-4	.	TRBJ1-2	.	CASRLTVNYGYTF	TGTGCCAGCAGGCTTACAGTAAACTATGGCTACACCTTC
TRBV7-2	.	TRBJ2-3	.	CAILVFTDTQYF	TGTGCCATACTAGTATTCACAGATACGCAGTATTTT
TRBV12-3/TRBV12-4	.	TRBJ2-7	few	CASSILSGSYEQYF	TGTGCCAGCAGTATACTTAGCGGCTCCTACGAGCAGTACTTC
TRBV6-6	.	TRBJ2-3	.	CAGAGRGADTQYF	TGTGCCGGGGCCGGACGGGGTGCAGATACGCAGTATTTT
TRBV10-2	TRBD2	TRBJ2-1	.	CASSRLAGGLEQFF	TGCGCCAGCAGTCGACTAGCGGGAGGACTTGAGCAGTTCTTC
TRBV6-6	.	TRBJ1-2	.	CASSYAITGTHYGYTF	TGTGCCAGCAGTTACGCGATTACCGGGACGCATTATGGCTACACCTTC
TRBV4-1	.	TRBJ2-1	.	CASSQVGTILSYNEQFF	TGCGCCAGCAGCCAAGTGGGCACAATTCTCTCCTACAATGAGCAGTTCTTC
TRBV6-5	.	TRBJ2-3	.	CASSYETRTDTQYF	TGTGCCAGCAGTTACGAGACACGCACAGATACGCAGTATTTT
TRBV20-1	.	TRBJ2-3	.	CSASSGDTQYF	TGCAGTGCTTCCTCAGGAGATACGCAGTATTTT
TRBV9	.	TRBJ2-7	.	CASSVVGGGLNSYEQYF	TGTGCCAGCAGCGTAGTAGGAGGGGGACTGAACTCCTACGAGCAGTACTTC
TRBV28	.	TRBJ1-5	.	CASSSRGIQPQHF	TGTGCCAGCAGTTCGAGGGGAATCCAGCCCCAGCATTTT
TRBV12-3/TRBV12-4	TRBD2	TRBJ2-3	.	CASSRGGTFLYF	TGTGCCAGCAGTCGCGGGGGGACTTTCTTGTATTTT
TRBV10-3	.	TRBJ2-7	.	CAISSDTIREQYF	TGTGCCATCAGTTCGGACACAATTCGAGAGCAGTACTTC
TRBV6-5	.	TRBJ2-2	.	CASKDQASTGELFF	TGTGCCAGCAAAGACCAAGCCTCCACCGGGGAGCTGTTTTTT
TRBV20-1	.	TRBJ2-1	.	CSARDPAGGGYNEQFF	TGCAGTGCTAGAGATCCAGCAGGTGGGGGTTACAATGAGCAGTTCTTC
TRBV28	TRBD2	TRBJ2-7	.	CASSFLASGVYNEQYF	TGTGCCAGCAGTTTCCTGGCTAGCGGGGTTTACAATGAGCAGTACTTC
TRBV12-3/TRBV12-4	.	TRBJ2-4	few	CASRQGPNLAKNIQYF	TGTGCCAGCAGGCAAGGACCCAATTTAGCCAAAAACATTCAGTACTTC
TRBV11-2	.	TRBJ1-5	.	CASSLGIINQPQHF	TGTGCCAGCAGCTTAGGTATTATCAATCAGCCCCAGCATTTT
TRBV20-1	.	TRBJ2-1	few	CSARGGSRSYNEQFF	TGCAGTGCTAGAGGGGGTAGTCGCTCCTACAATGAGCAGTTCTTC
TRBV29-1	.	TRBJ2-7	.	CSVVGRVTYEQYF	TGCAGCGTTGTGGGCAGGGTCACCTACGAGCAGTACTTC
TRBV5-1	.	TRBJ2-7	.	CASSLLSTGGAYEQYF	TGCGCCAGCAGCTTGCTATCTACAGGGGGGGCCTACGAGCAGTACTTC
TRBV25-1	.	TRBJ1-2	once	CASSEYNNYGYTF	TGTGCCAGCAGTGAATATAATAACTATGGCTACACCTTC
TRBV25-1	.	TRBJ2-3	few	CASSEWQGGTDTQYF	TGTGCCAGCAGTGAGTGGCAGGGTGGGACAGATACGCAGTATTTT
TRBV5-1	.	TRBJ2-1	.	CASSEPADGDEQFF	TGCGCCAGCAGCGAACCGGCAGACGGAGATGAGCAGTTCTTC
TRBV28	TRBD2	TRBJ2-7	.	CASSLYGGNYEQYF	TGTGCCAGCAGTTTGTACGGGGGGAACTACGAGCAGTACTTC